The 15 T cell receptor beta chains below all came from one sample that was sequenced in a study of Ad26.COV2.S vaccination and SARS-CoV-2 variants. Stated treatment: 15 to 20 received Ad26.COV2.S at low or high dose, single or two shots; several received placebo; per-sample allocation not given. The samples date from day 63 after the first vaccine or placebo injection. Only in-frame clones appear in the TCRdb table, and some are missing; sequencing was by immunoSEQ multiplex PCR. The data contain about 440,000 clones, around 85% of them singletons. Specimen: peripheral blood, collected in a trial of Ad26.COV2.S vaccine versus placebo. The receptors originated from a person aged 18-60 years who received the Ad26.COV2.S COVID-19 vaccine or a placebo.

J is TRBJ2-3 and V is TRBV7-3; 7 bases agree with TRBD2. In germline, CDR1 is SGHTA, CDR2 FQGTGA. The CDR3 consists of 16 residues. Trimming cost V 4 bases and J 2 bases; bases outside gene matches: 9. As DNA, the CDR3 is TGTGCCAGCAGCTCCGGACTAGTGGGGTTCACAGATACGCAGTATTTT. Its protein product is CASSSGLVGFTDTQYF.

The chain is built from TRBV5-4 and TRBJ1-5; D is undetermined. The CDR3 length is 14 residues. Germline CDR1 is SGHNT and CDR2 is YYREEE (reference sequence). Trimming stripped 0 bases from V and 3 bases from J, with 7 bases between. The CDR3 bases are TGTGCCAGCAGCTTGGGAGGCCACAATCAGCCCCAGCATTTT. This translates into CASSLGGHNQPQHF.

The V and J genes are TRBV24-1 and TRBJ2-3; 8 bases align to TRBD2. Germline V gives CDR1 KGHDR, CDR2 SFDVKD. V was clipped by 2 bases and J by 4 bases; unmatched bases: 7. This CDR3 is built from 16 residues. The CDR3 is CATSDWAGGKSDTQYF. CDR3 sequence (DNA): TGTGCCACCAGTGATTGGGCGGGGGGCAAGTCAGATACGCAGTATTTT.

The chain combines TRBV3-1 (or the pseudogene TRBV3-2) with TRBJ2-7; TRBD1 might be the D (5 bases). The CDR3 has 15 residues. Trimming left V 3 bases short and J 3 bases short, with 15 bases between. Per the germline V gene, CDR1 is LGHDT and CDR2 is YNNKEL (reference sequence). The CDR3 loop is CASSQRTLAGYEQYF. Written as DNA, the CDR3 is TGTGCCAGCAGCCAGCGGACACTCGCCGGCTACGAGCAGTACTTC.

The count of this clone is one. This chain links TRBV30 with TRBJ2-5; 9 bases agree with TRBD2. The germline V gene encodes CDR1 GTSNPN and CDR2 SVGIG (reference sequence). V gave up 5 bases and J gave up 6 bases; unmatched junction bases: 16. This CDR3 region has 16 residues. CDR3: CAWVLAGTLSMKTQYF. The CDR3 coding sequence is TGTGCCTGGGTACTAGCGGGCACGTTGTCCATGAAGACCCAGTACTTC.

The genes are TRBV5-1 and TRBJ1-1; D gene unclear. Trimming left V 5 bases short and J 1 base short, with 15 bases between. There are 15 residues in the CDR3. Germline V CDR1 and CDR2: SGHRS, YFSETQ. The CDR3 sequence: CASSNSRDGNTEAFF. In DNA, the CDR3 is TGCGCCAGCAGTAACAGCAGAGACGGGAACACTGAAGCTTTCTTT.

This chain uses TRBV6-5 with TRBJ2-5; D is unclear. The germline V and J ends were trimmed by 7 bases and 4 bases, with 7 bases remaining between them. The CDR3 is 11 residues long. Germline-derived CDR1 and CDR2 are MNHEY and SVGAGI. The CDR3 bases are TGTGCCAGCAAGAATGGAGAGACCCAGTACTTC. Amino acid sequence: CASKNGETQYF.

This rearrangement joins TRBV28 to TRBJ2-2; D not resolved. The V gene's germline CDR1 is MDHEN and CDR2 SYDVKM. The length of the CDR3 is 16 residues. Trimming cost V 4 bases and J 1 base, with 13 bases left between them. Here the CDR3 reads CASSSTTYVNTGELFF. In nucleotides, the CDR3 is TGTGCCAGCAGTTCGACGACATACGTGAACACCGGGGAGCTGTTTTTT.

The CDR3 coding sequence is TGTGCCAGCAGCCCAGGACAGGGGATGAACACTGAAGCTTTCTTT. Protein product: CASSPGQGMNTEAFF. The rearrangement joins TRBV7-2 to TRBJ1-1; 9 nucleotides line up with TRBD1. The length of the CDR3 is 15 residues. V shed 5 bases, J shed 0 bases, and the junction held 4 bases outside the gene matches. CDR1 SGHTA and CDR2 FQGNSA come from the germline V gene. Together with reference TRBV7-2 and TRBJ1-1, the CDR3 gives the full variable domain: GAGVSQSPSNKVTEKGKDVELRCDPISGHTALYWYRQSLGQGLEFLIYFQGNSAPDKSGLPSDRFSAERTGGSVSTLTIQRTQQEDSAVYLCASSPGQGMNTEAFFGQGTRLTVV.

The chain combines TRBV4-3 with TRBJ2-3; the match to TRBD2 covers 15 bases. The germline V gene encodes CDR1 LGHNA and CDR2 YSLEER. Trimming cost V 0 bases and J 5 bases; bases outside gene matches: 6. This CDR3 contains 18 residues. The CDR3 DNA sequence: TGCGCCAGCAGCCAAGAGGGACTAGCGGGAGGCCGGGGAGATACGCAGTATTTT. It translates to CASSQEGLAGGRGDTQYF.

The table lists this clone with a few counts. This sequence joins TRBV25-1 and TRBJ2-1, with TRBD2 matching 7 bases. After removal of 3 bases from V and 7 bases from J, the junction contained 9 bases not matched to a gene. Germline assignment: CDR1 MGHDK and CDR2 SYGVNS. This CDR3 has 15 amino acids. The CDR3 region has the DNA TGTGCCAGCAGTGATGGGGCGGGAGTACGGAATGAGCAGTTCTTC. Translating it yields CASSDGAGVRNEQFF.

V is TRBV6-5 and J is TRBJ1-6, with D tentatively TRBD1 (6 bases). There are 13 residues in the CDR3. In germline, CDR1 is MNHEY, CDR2 SVGAGI. V lost 6 bases and J 6 bases, leaving 9 bases between the germline ends. The CDR3 coding sequence is TGTGCCAGCAGAAACAGGGCTAATTCACCCCTCCACTTT. Amino acid sequence: CASRNRANSPLHF.

This rearrangement joins TRBV4-2 to TRBJ2-2; D possibly uses TRBD1 or TRBD2 (5 bases each). Germline V CDR1 and CDR2: LGHNA, YNFKEQ. Trimming stripped 4 bases from V and 0 bases from J, with 15 bases between. The CDR3 is made up of 17 amino acids. Here the CDR3 DNA reads TGTGCCAGCAGCCCCTCTGGGGCCGGGGCGAACACCGGGGAGCTGTTTTTT. Its protein product is CASSPSGAGANTGELFF.

This chain links TRBV29-1 with TRBJ2-3; unclear D gene. V was clipped by 5 bases and J by 5 bases, with 8 bases between them. The V gene's germline CDR1 is SQVTM and CDR2 ANQGSEA. The CDR3 extends over 11 amino acids. CDR3 loop: CSVLWGDTQYF. CDR3 sequence (DNA): TGCAGCGTTTTATGGGGAGATACGCAGTATTTT.

The chain is built from TRBV5-1 and TRBJ2-1; 9 nucleotides match TRBD1. The CDR3 has 15 residues. Germline CDR1 and CDR2: SGHRS and YFSETQ. The V and J ends lost 4 bases and 9 bases, in that order; junction bases with no gene match: 11. Written as DNA, the CDR3 is TGCGCCAGCAGCCCAGACAGGGGGGGTATCGGTGAGCAGTTCTTC. Its protein product is CASSPDRGGIGEQFF.